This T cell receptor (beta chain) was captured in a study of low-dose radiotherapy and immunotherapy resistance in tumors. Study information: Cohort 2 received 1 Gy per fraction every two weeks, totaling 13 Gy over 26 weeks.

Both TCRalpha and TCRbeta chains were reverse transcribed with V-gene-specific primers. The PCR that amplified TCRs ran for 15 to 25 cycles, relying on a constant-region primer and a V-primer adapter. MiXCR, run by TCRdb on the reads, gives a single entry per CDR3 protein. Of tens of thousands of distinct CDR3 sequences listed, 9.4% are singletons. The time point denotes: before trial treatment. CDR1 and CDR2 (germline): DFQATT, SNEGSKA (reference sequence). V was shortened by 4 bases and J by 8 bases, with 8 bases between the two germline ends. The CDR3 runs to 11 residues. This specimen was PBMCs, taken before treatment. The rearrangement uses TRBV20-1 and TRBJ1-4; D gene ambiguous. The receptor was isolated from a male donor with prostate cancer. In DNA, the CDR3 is TGCAGTGCTAAGCTACGGGAAAAACTGTTTTTT. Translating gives CSAKLREKLFF.